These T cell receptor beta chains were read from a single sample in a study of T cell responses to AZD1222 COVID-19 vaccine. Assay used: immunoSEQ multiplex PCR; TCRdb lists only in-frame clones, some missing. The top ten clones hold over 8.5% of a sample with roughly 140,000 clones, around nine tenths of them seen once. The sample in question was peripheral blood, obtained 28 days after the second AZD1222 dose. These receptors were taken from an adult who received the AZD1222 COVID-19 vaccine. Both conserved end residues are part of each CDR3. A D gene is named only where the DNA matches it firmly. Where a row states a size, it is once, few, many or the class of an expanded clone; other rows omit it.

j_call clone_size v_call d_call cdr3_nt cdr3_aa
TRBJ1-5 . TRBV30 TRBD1 TGTGCCTGGAGTGCTAGCACACAGGGGAATCAGCCCCAGCATTTT CAWSASTQGNQPQHF
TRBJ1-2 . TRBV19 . TGTGCCAGTACGCCGGCGGCAGGCGGCTATGGCTACACCTTC CASTPAAGGYGYTF
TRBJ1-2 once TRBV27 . TGTGCCAGCAGTTTATCAATGGGCCGAAACTATGGCTACACCTTC CASSLSMGRNYGYTF
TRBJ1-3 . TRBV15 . TGTGCCACCAGCAACGACAGGAGCTCTGGAAACACCATATATTTT CATSNDRSSGNTIYF
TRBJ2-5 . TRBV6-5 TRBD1 TGTGCCAGCAGTTCACCGGGACAGGGAAAAGAGACCCAGTACTTC CASSSPGQGKETQYF
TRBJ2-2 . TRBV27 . TGTGCCAGCAGTCGGGCCTCGAACACCGGGGAGCTGTTTTTT CASSRASNTGELFF
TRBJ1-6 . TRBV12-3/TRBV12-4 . TGTGCCAGCAGTACCCCCGGGTGGACACCCCTCCACTTT CASSTPGWTPLHF
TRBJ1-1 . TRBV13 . TGTGCCAGCAGCTTAGGCCCATTAGGCGGCTACACTGAAGCTTTCTTT CASSLGPLGGYTEAFF
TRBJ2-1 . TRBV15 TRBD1 TGTGCCACCAGCACCCACAGGGGAAATGAGCAGTTCTTC CATSTHRGNEQFF
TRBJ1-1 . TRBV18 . TGTGCCAGCTCAGGAAGGAGGAACACTGAAGCTTTCTTT CASSGRRNTEAFF
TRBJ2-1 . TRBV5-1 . TGCGCCAGCAGCCCCCCCCGCGGCTCCTACAATGAGCAGTTCTTC CASSPPRGSYNEQFF